This section outlines one T cell receptor (beta chain) sequence together with its context. Using immunoSEQ multiplex PCR, the repertoire was profiled, and TCRdb retains in-frame clones only, with some absent. Among some 140,000 clones listed, 92% were seen once. This CDR3 is 16 amino acids long. Trimming shortened V by 3 bases and J by 2 bases, and 16 bases separated the two germline ends. CDR1 and CDR2 (germline): KGHSH, LQKENI. The data originate from a study of control samples from healthy donors and cancer patients. V gene TRBV18 combines with J gene TRBJ1-2, with D tentatively TRBD1 (5 bases). Specimen: blood. This receptor was obtained from a man aged 25 to 45 in good health. CDR3 protein: CASSPNAWGENYGYTF. The CDR3 nucleotides are TGTGCCAGCTCACCGAATGCCTGGGGCGAGAACTATGGCTACACCTTC.